Listed below are T cell receptor beta chains from one sample, sequenced in a study of T-cell memory formation after mild COVID-19. TCRdb fed the 5' RACE reads into MiXCR, producing one record per CDR3 protein. The repertoire consists of 550,000 to 700,000 distinct CDR3 sequences, with 17% occurring once and the leading ten covering 8.1%. The sequenced sample was PBMCs or a T cell subset sorted from them (not recorded which). The source of these receptors is an adult woman who had mild COVID-19 (a few samples of this study predate the infection). Cell type and time point are not known. CDR3s include the opening cysteine and the closing phenylalanine or tryptophan. A D gene is named only where the DNA matches it firmly. Part of the rows lack a size; the others show once, few, many or a class for expanded clones.

.	TRBJ2-1	many	TRBV7-2	TGTGCCAGCAGCTTAGAAGCGGGACACTACAATGAGCAGTTCTTC	CASSLEAGHYNEQFF
.	TRBJ2-7	few	TRBV7-2	TGTGCCAGCAGCTTAGGATCGGTTTACGAGCAGTACTTC	CASSLGSVYEQYF
TRBD2	TRBJ2-1	many	TRBV7-3	TGTGCCAGCAGCTCTAGCGGGAGTATCGGTAATGAGCAGTTCTTC	CASSSSGSIGNEQFF
TRBD1	TRBJ1-2	few	TRBV5-1	TGCGCCAGCAGCCAGGGACAGCTCTATGGCTACACCTTC	CASSQGQLYGYTF
.	TRBJ2-7	.	TRBV12-3/TRBV12-4	TGTGCCAGCAGTTTTGGCTTACCCTACGAGCAGTACTTC	CASSFGLPYEQYF
.	TRBJ2-5	few	TRBV7-7	TGTGCTATCTCCGGGCCTAAAGAGACCCAGTACTTC	CAISGPKETQYF
TRBD1	TRBJ1-6	few	TRBV20-1	TGCAGTGCCATGGACAGGGGGTCACCCCTCCACTTT	CSAMDRGSPLHF
.	TRBJ1-2	few	TRBV6-5	TGTGCCAGCAGTATCGGGGGGGGTGGCGGCTACACCTTC	CASSIGGGGGYTF
.	TRBJ2-2	.	TRBV3-1	TGTGCCAGCAGTTCGATGGCCAGTTGGAACACCGGGGAGCTGTTTTTT	CASSSMASWNTGELFF
.	TRBJ2-3	.	TRBV18	TGTGCCAGCTCACCACCTGTGACGGGGGCGGGAGCAGATACGCAGTATTTT	CASSPPVTGAGADTQYF
.	TRBJ1-1	few	TRBV4-3	TGCGCCAGCAGCCAAGATCAGTCACAGTACACTGAAGCTTTCTTT	CASSQDQSQYTEAFF
TRBD2	TRBJ2-2	few	TRBV9	TGTGCCAGCAGCCTGACTAGCGGGAGGTTCACCGGGGAGCTGTTTTTT	CASSLTSGRFTGELFF
.	TRBJ1-1	.	TRBV6-4	TGTGCCAGCAGTGCCACGGGACGGCAGAACACTGAAGCTTTCTTT	CASSATGRQNTEAFF
.	TRBJ2-2	.	TRBV7-8	TGTGCCAGCAGCTTAGTAGGGGGGGCCGGGGAGCTGTTTTTT	CASSLVGGAGELFF
.	TRBJ2-1	.	TRBV12-3/TRBV12-4	TGTGCCAGCAGTTTACGGCGCTCCTACAATGAGCAGTTCTTC	CASSLRRSYNEQFF
.	TRBJ2-2	few	TRBV4-3	TGCGCCAGCAGCTCCCGAAGCTACACCGGGGAGCTGTTTTTT	CASSSRSYTGELFF
.	TRBJ1-3	few	TRBV12-3/TRBV12-4	TGTGCCAGCAGTTTGGCGGGGTTCACTGGAAACACCATATATTTT	CASSLAGFTGNTIYF
.	TRBJ2-1	few	TRBV6-5	TGTGCCAGCTCTGACGGGACGGCCGTTTACAATGAGCAGTTCTTC	CASSDGTAVYNEQFF
.	TRBJ1-1	few	TRBV29-1	TGCAGCGGTACGAACACTGAAGCTTTCTTT	CSGTNTEAFF
TRBD1	TRBJ2-1	many	TRBV7-9	TGCGCCAGCAGCTCAGGGGGCAATGAGCAGTTCTTC	CASSSGGNEQFF
.	TRBJ2-7	few	TRBV20-1	TGCAGTGCTAGGAGGGCCCAACAGGGCTCTTCCTACGAGCAGTACTTC	CSARRAQQGSSYEQYF
.	TRBJ2-1	.	TRBV5-5	TGTGCCAGCAGCTTCCCCTTGGGGGCCAATGAGCAGTTCTTC	CASSFPLGANEQFF
.	TRBJ2-3	.	TRBV20-1	TGCAGTGCTAGGCCCATCCAGGGTTTTGGGGATACGCAGTATTTT	CSARPIQGFGDTQYF
.	TRBJ1-5	.	TRBV27	TGTGCCAGCAGTTTAATGGGGAGGCAGGGCCAGCCCCAGCATTTT	CASSLMGRQGQPQHF
TRBD2	TRBJ2-3	many	TRBV3-1	TGTGCCAGCAGCCAAGGAGGGACTAGCGGGGGGGGAAGCACAGATACGCAGTATTTT	CASSQGGTSGGGSTDTQYF
TRBD2	TRBJ2-3	.	TRBV29-1	TGCAGCGTTGGGGGCGGGAGTACAGATACGCAGTATTTT	CSVGGGSTDTQYF
.	TRBJ1-1	.	TRBV30	TGTGCCTGGAGCCGAGGGGAGACTGAAGCTTTCTTT	CAWSRGETEAFF
TRBD1	TRBJ1-1	.	TRBV30	TGTGCCTGTACCCGGAGACAGGGAGGGACTGAAGCTTTCTTT	CACTRRQGGTEAFF
.	TRBJ2-1	.	TRBV24-1	TGTGCCACCAGTGACCCCCCTAGGTACGGATCCTACAATGAGCAGTTCTTC	CATSDPPRYGSYNEQFF
.	TRBJ2-5	.	TRBV2	TGTGCCAGCAGCAGAGATGGGACCCAGTACTTC	CASSRDGTQYF
TRBD1	TRBJ1-5	.	TRBV6-2/TRBV6-3	TGTGCCAGCAGTTATACCTCAGGGGGCGATCAGCCCCAGCATTTT	CASSYTSGGDQPQHF
TRBD2	TRBJ2-3	few	TRBV7-7	TGTGCTAGCAGCTCAGGACTAGGCTGGGATACGCAGTATTTT	CASSSGLGWDTQYF
.	TRBJ1-1	.	TRBV6-5	TGTGCCAGCAGTTACGGCAGCATGAACACTGAAGCTTTCTTT	CASSYGSMNTEAFF
.	TRBJ1-5	few	TRBV4-1	TGCGCCAGCAGCCAAGTCAGGTTGGGCGGTAATCAGCCCCAGCATTTT	CASSQVRLGGNQPQHF
.	TRBJ1-1	few	TRBV7-9	TGTGCCAGCACCCCGCAGGGAAGGGAGAAAGCTTTCTTT	CASTPQGREKAFF
.	TRBJ1-2	.	TRBV12-3/TRBV12-4	TGTGCCAGCAGCATCCCGGGGGGCTATGGCTACACCTTC	CASSIPGGYGYTF
.	TRBJ2-3	few	TRBV7-2	TGTGCCAGCAGCTTAGGGAGAAACACAGATACGCAGTATTTT	CASSLGRNTDTQYF
TRBD1	TRBJ1-1	.	TRBV10-3	TGTGCCATCAAGGGACAGGGCGGATCTAATACTGAAGCTTTCTTT	CAIKGQGGSNTEAFF
.	TRBJ2-3	.	TRBV3-1	TGTGCCAGCAGCCAAGGACAGGGAGGAAGAGATACGCAGTATTTT	CASSQGQGGRDTQYF
.	TRBJ1-2	.	TRBV7-2	TGTGCCAGCAGCACTCCGGGGGCCTATGGCTACACCTTC	CASSTPGAYGYTF
TRBD2	TRBJ2-3	.	TRBV7-9	TGTGCCAGCAGCGCTACTCCGGGACTAGCGGGGGATACGCAGTATTTT	CASSATPGLAGDTQYF
TRBD1	TRBJ2-6	few	TRBV7-9	TGTGCCAGCAATCCCGGGACAGGGGGCGCAGGGGCCAACGTCCTGACTTTC	CASNPGTGGAGANVLTF
TRBD2	TRBJ2-1	.	TRBV12-3/TRBV12-4	TGTGCCAGCGCCCCTAGCGGGGGAGATTACAATGAGCAGTTCTTC	CASAPSGGDYNEQFF
TRBD1	TRBJ2-3	many	TRBV6-2/TRBV6-3	TGTGCCAGCTCCTTCTCCGGGACAGCCACAGATACGCAGTATTTT	CASSFSGTATDTQYF
.	TRBJ1-2	.	TRBV7-9	TGTGCCAGCAGCTTATACTCGTCACAAACTAACTATGGCTACACCTTC	CASSLYSSQTNYGYTF
.	TRBJ1-3	.	TRBV6-5	TGTGCCAGCAGACGGACGGGAAACTCTGGAAACACCATATATTTT	CASRRTGNSGNTIYF
TRBD1	TRBJ1-2	.	TRBV7-6	TGTGCCAGCAGACCCGACAGGGGGTCCGCGAACTATGGCTACACCTTC	CASRPDRGSANYGYTF
.	TRBJ1-3	.	TRBV7-2	TGTGCCAGCAGCCTGGCCCATGGAAACACCATATATTTT	CASSLAHGNTIYF
.	TRBJ2-2	few	TRBV3-1	TGTGCCAGCAGCCTCGGACAGCTTTCGAACACCGGGGAGCTGTTTTTT	CASSLGQLSNTGELFF
.	TRBJ1-2	.	TRBV9	TGTGCCAGCAGCGTACCCCTAGGGAGGGGACATGGCTACACCTTC	CASSVPLGRGHGYTF
.	TRBJ1-1	many	TRBV6-2/TRBV6-3	TGTGCCAGCAGTTACTCACTCAGGATAGCGAACACTGAAGCTTTCTTT	CASSYSLRIANTEAFF
TRBD2	TRBJ2-3	few	TRBV18	TGTGCCAGCTCACCTATCCCTAGCGGGGGTCCCGAAGATACGCAGTATTTT	CASSPIPSGGPEDTQYF
TRBD1	TRBJ1-6	few	TRBV5-1	TGCGCCAGCAGCCCTGGGAGGGGACAGTATAATTCACCCCTCCACTTT	CASSPGRGQYNSPLHF
TRBD2	TRBJ2-1	.	TRBV7-3	TGTGCCAGCAGCTTAACGAGCGGGAACCGAAATGAGCAGTTCTTC	CASSLTSGNRNEQFF
.	TRBJ1-5	few	TRBV6-5	TGTGCCAGCAGTTACTCGTTTCGGGACGCCAATCAGCCCCAGCATTTT	CASSYSFRDANQPQHF